Listed below are T cell receptor beta chains from one sample, sequenced in a study of T cells after yellow fever vaccination. MiXCR was run by TCRdb on the 5' RACE reads, yielding one entry per CDR3 protein. The sample contains approximately 250,000 distinct CDR3 sequences, about 5.2% of which appear only once. The sample was CD4+ T cells sorted from PBMCs, taken on the day of the yellow fever booster vaccination. These receptors came from a man in his late teens or twenties who received the YFV17D yellow fever vaccine. CDR3s include the opening cysteine and the closing phenylalanine or tryptophan. The order of the fields is J gene, D gene, clone size, V gene, CDR3 protein, CDR3 DNA. A D gene is named only where the DNA matches it firmly. Expanded clones are given a class, and other clones once, few, many or no size at all.

J: TRBJ2-7
D: TRBD1
size: .
V: TRBV5-1
CDR3: CASSLVAGGVSYEQYF
DNA: TGCGCCAGCAGCTTGGTAGCAGGGGGCGTCTCCTACGAGCAGTACTTC

J: TRBJ1-5
D: TRBD1
size: few
V: TRBV7-2
CDR3: CASSFQGVGNQPQHF
DNA: TGTGCCAGCAGCTTTCAGGGGGTAGGCAATCAGCCCCAGCATTTT

J: TRBJ2-1
D: TRBD1
size: few
V: TRBV12-3/TRBV12-4
CDR3: CASSRQGARVNEQFF
DNA: TGTGCCAGCAGCCGACAGGGGGCGCGCGTCAATGAGCAGTTCTTC

J: TRBJ2-1
D: TRBD1
size: few
V: TRBV7-8
CDR3: CASSSDRALWGHYNEQFF
DNA: TGTGCCAGCAGTTCGGACAGGGCTCTGTGGGGGCACTACAATGAGCAGTTCTTC

J: TRBJ2-7
D: .
size: many
V: TRBV4-2
CDR3: CASSQRARGGSYEQYF
DNA: TGTGCCAGCAGCCAAAGAGCGAGGGGGGGCTCCTACGAGCAGTACTTC

J: TRBJ2-3
D: .
size: few
V: TRBV13
CDR3: CASSRLRSPDTQYF
DNA: TGTGCCAGCAGCCGTTTGAGAAGTCCAGATACGCAGTATTTT

J: TRBJ2-2
D: .
size: many
V: TRBV7-2
CDR3: CASSTYPGRHTGELFF
DNA: TGTGCCAGCAGCACCTACCCAGGGCGCCACACCGGGGAGCTGTTTTTT

J: TRBJ1-2
D: .
size: .
V: TRBV6-5
CDR3: CASSPPGGGGYTF
DNA: TGTGCCAGCAGTCCTCCCGGGGGGGGTGGCTACACCTTC

J: TRBJ2-3
D: .
size: few
V: TRBV5-1
CDR3: CASSFLGLLPSDTQYF
DNA: TGCGCCAGCAGCTTTTTGGGACTCCTTCCCTCGGATACGCAGTATTTT

J: TRBJ2-1
D: .
size: few
V: TRBV7-9
CDR3: CASSPGTAGLYNEQFF
DNA: TGTGCCAGCAGCCCAGGCACGGCGGGGCTATACAATGAGCAGTTCTTC

J: TRBJ2-7
D: .
size: few
V: TRBV5-4
CDR3: CASSLGPDLSYEQYF
DNA: TGTGCCAGCAGCTTGGGGCCAGACCTCTCCTACGAGCAGTACTTC

J: TRBJ2-2
D: .
size: .
V: TRBV7-2
CDR3: CASSLSLASGQTGELFF
DNA: TGTGCCAGCAGCTTATCCCTAGCGTCTGGGCAGACCGGGGAGCTGTTTTTT

J: TRBJ1-5
D: .
size: many
V: TRBV10-3
CDR3: CAISESPGRGDNQPQHF
DNA: TGTGCCATCAGTGAGTCCCCCGGCAGGGGCGATAATCAGCCCCAGCATTTT

J: TRBJ1-3
D: .
size: few
V: TRBV7-8
CDR3: CASSWLGRTYLSSGNTIYF
DNA: TGTGCCAGCAGCTGGCTGGGACGGACATACCTGAGCTCTGGAAACACCATATATTTT

J: TRBJ2-1
D: .
size: few
V: TRBV3-1
CDR3: CASSPGTGGYNEQFF
DNA: TGTGCCAGCAGCCCTGGGACGGGTGGTTACAATGAGCAGTTCTTC

J: TRBJ2-5
D: TRBD2
size: .
V: TRBV10-3
CDR3: CAISGGTRGGQETQYF
DNA: TGTGCCATCAGTGGGGGGACTAGAGGGGGCCAAGAGACCCAGTACTTC

J: TRBJ1-6
D: TRBD1
size: .
V: TRBV6-6
CDR3: CASSYLSGGSGSPLHF
DNA: TGTGCCAGCAGTTACTTATCAGGGGGCTCGGGTTCACCCCTCCACTTT

J: TRBJ1-2
D: .
size: .
V: TRBV3-1
CDR3: CASSQEPPRSGYTF
DNA: TGTGCCAGCAGCCAAGAGCCGCCCCGATCTGGCTACACCTTC

J: TRBJ2-3
D: TRBD1
size: .
V: TRBV5-1
CDR3: CASNWGQGSTDTQYF
DNA: TGCGCCAGCAACTGGGGACAGGGAAGCACAGATACGCAGTATTTT

J: TRBJ2-1
D: .
size: .
V: TRBV9
CDR3: CASGPGDHSYNEQFF
DNA: TGTGCCAGCGGCCCGGGGGACCACTCCTACAATGAGCAGTTCTTC

J: TRBJ2-2
D: .
size: few
V: TRBV4-2
CDR3: CASSQARGTGGNTGELFF
DNA: TGTGCCAGCAGCCAAGCAAGGGGGACGGGGGGGAACACCGGGGAGCTGTTTTTT

J: TRBJ2-2
D: .
size: many
V: TRBV6-2/TRBV6-3
CDR3: CASSYAGFTGELFF
DNA: TGTGCCAGCAGTTACGCAGGGTTCACCGGGGAGCTGTTTTTT